The 6 T cell receptor beta chains listed next were all sequenced from one sample in a study of blood T cell repertoires in COVID-19. Repertoires were generated with immunoSEQ multiplex PCR, while TCRdb's copy carries only in-frame clones and drops some. Found here are 150,000 to 200,000 clones, approximately 83% of them singletons; the top ten hold around 5.1%. Specimen: PBMCs or T cells enriched from blood (not recorded which). These receptors were taken from a man between 65 and 79 years old who had been exposed to COVID-19.

The chain couples TRBV18 to TRBJ1-5, with 7 positions matching TRBD1. The V gene's germline CDR1 is KGHSH and CDR2 LQKENI. Trimming at V came to 2 bases and at J to 4 bases, leaving 5 bases not matched to a gene. This CDR3 spans 15 amino acids. CDR3 loop: CASSPGSTGNQPQHF. CDR3 in DNA: TGTGCCAGCTCACCAGGTTCGACAGGGAATCAGCCCCAGCATTTT.

The chain couples TRBV10-3 to TRBJ1-1, with no clear D. The germline V gene encodes CDR1 ENHRY and CDR2 SYGVKD. The V end was cut by 2 bases, the J end by 1 base, with 5 bases between. The CDR3 is 13 residues long. The CDR3 is CAISEVRNTEAFF. As DNA, the CDR3 is TGTGCCATCAGTGAGGTCAGGAACACTGAAGCTTTCTTT.

The chain uses TRBV3-1 (or the pseudogene TRBV3-2) and TRBJ1-1; 8 bases line up with TRBD1. The length of the CDR3 is 13 residues. The germline gives CDR1 LGHDT, CDR2 YNNKEL (reference sequence). The junction had 3 bases not matched to a gene; V was cut back by 3 bases and J by 6 bases. This CDR3 is CASSQHRGAEAFF. DNA of the CDR3: TGTGCCAGCAGCCAGCACAGGGGGGCTGAAGCTTTCTTT.

The chain's CDR3 is CASSSGTVYNEQFF. The CDR3 DNA reads TGTGCCAGTAGTAGCGGGACGGTTTACAATGAGCAGTTCTTC. The chain uses TRBV19 and TRBJ2-1; D may be TRBD2 (6 bases). The germline V gene has CDR1 LNHDA and CDR2 SQIVND (reference sequence). Trimming cost V 4 bases and J 4 bases, with 11 bases left between them. CDR3 length equals 14 residues.

The chain combines TRBV5-5 with TRBJ1-5, with D uncertain. Germline CDR1 SGHKS, CDR2 YYEKEE (reference sequence). V was pared by 2 bases and J by 1 base, with 7 bases between. The CDR3 extends over 14 amino acids. The CDR3 DNA reads as TGTGCCAGCAGCTTTGGCGGGAGCAATCAGCCCCAGCATTTT. This codes for CASSFGGSNQPQHF.

The V and J genes are TRBV4-1 and TRBJ2-3; the D is unclear. This CDR3 contains 17 residues. The germline gives CDR1 MGHRA, CDR2 YSYEKL. The V gene lost 0 bases and the J gene lost 4 bases, with 17 bases spanning the gap. CDR3 in amino acids: CASSQEGRRHSADTQYF. The CDR3 nucleotides are TGCGCCAGCAGCCAAGAGGGCCGAAGGCATTCAGCAGATACGCAGTATTTT.